Included here is one T cell receptor (beta chain) sequence, with context. Its specificity is unknown. The CDR3 sequence is 15 residues long. Trimming at V came to 3 bases and at J to 4 bases, leaving 3 bases not matched to a gene. Germline CDR1 is KGHSH and CDR2 is LQKENI. Random hexamers were used to reverse transcribe an amount of roughly 0.45 to 1 ug RNA. TCR beta CDR3 was amplified by immunoSEQ multiplex PCR. This amplification extended across 54 Vbeta and 13 Jbeta segments. TCRdb independently ran MiXCR on the immunoSEQ multiplex PCR reads; one entry per CDR3 protein. The profile shows under 150,000 distinct CDR3 sequences, 95% of them singletons. This entry belongs to a study of CD8 T cells in Susac syndrome. Study observations and caveats: The CD4+ T cell repertoires in Susac syndrome were not clonally expanded.

TCR beta sequences were obtained from blood CD8+ and CD4+ T cells. The origin of this receptor is a human donor with Susac syndrome. This sequence joins TRBV18 and TRBJ2-5; 12 nucleotides match TRBD2. The sequencing sample was made of CD4+ T cells from PBMCs. The CDR3 DNA reads as TGTGCCAGCTCACCCCTAGCGGGGGGGCTAGAGACCCAGTACTTC. Protein: CASSPLAGGLETQYF.